This entry describes one T cell receptor beta chain. Antigen: not known. Different DNA sequences within this sample yield the same CDR3. The sample is drawn from a study of cytomegalovirus exposure and HLA in healthy donors. This CDR3 region has 17 residues. The V and J ends lost 3 bases and 3 bases, in that order; junction bases with no gene match: 6. Germline loops: CDR1 LNHDA, CDR2 SQIVND (reference sequence). Study observations and caveats: A later analysis found that most CMV-associated TCR beta chains appeared HLA-restricted. A few CMV-associated chains proved CMV antigen-specific in vitro.

In the PCR, 60 Vbeta and 13 Jbeta primers were used. Method: immunoSEQ multiplex PCR; TCRdb's copy keeps in-frame clones and lacks some. This sample has 80,000 to 130,000 clones, with approximately 72% found just once. The receptor comes from a male donor in good health and CMV-seropositive. This chain joins TRBV19 and TRBJ1-4, with 11 bases lining up with TRBD1. Sequenced: PBMCs. The CDR3 is CASSIGQGARANEKLFF. In DNA, the CDR3 is TGTGCCAGTAGTATCGGACAGGGGGCGCGTGCTAATGAAAAACTGTTTTTT.